A selection of T cell receptor beta chains follows, all from one sample in a study of regulatory T cells in long-lasting Graves disease. TCRdb re-derived calls from the multiplex PCR reads in MiXCR, one entry per CDR3 protein. This table holds around 420,000 distinct CDR3 sequences, 15% found once. This same sample was also taken into another study, of T cells in Graves' hyperthyroidism and ophthalmopathy.

The sequenced sample was peripheral blood mononuclear cells (PBMCs), obtained at new diagnosis, from a patient treated with antithyroid drugs. The receptors derive from a woman aged 40 to 50 with Graves disease. Each CDR3 is given without its conserved first and last residue. Each record gives: V gene, J gene, CDR3 protein.

V gene: TRBV5-1; J gene: TRBJ1-2; CDR3 protein: ASSLAELGDGYT
V gene: TRBV5-8; J gene: TRBJ2-7; CDR3 protein: ASSLVSAYEQY
V gene: TRBV27; J gene: TRBJ2-3; CDR3 protein: ASSLFQVTDTQY
V gene: TRBV25-1; J gene: TRBJ2-2; CDR3 protein: ASSEFLGGPNTGELF
V gene: TRBV4-3; J gene: TRBJ2-5; CDR3 protein: ASSQERRETQY
V gene: TRBV6-2/TRBV6-3; J gene: TRBJ1-1; CDR3 protein: ASSYSGEHTEAF
V gene: TRBV5-1; J gene: TRBJ2-3; CDR3 protein: ASSLSAGGRPDTQY
V gene: TRBV29-1; J gene: TRBJ1-1; CDR3 protein: SVATNTEAF
V gene: TRBV11-2; J gene: TRBJ2-3; CDR3 protein: ASSLSGLEAY
V gene: TRBV28; J gene: TRBJ2-5; CDR3 protein: ASSFGGRAFETQY
V gene: TRBV28; J gene: TRBJ2-1; CDR3 protein: ASSLSGVSVEQF
V gene: TRBV7-8; J gene: TRBJ2-3; CDR3 protein: ASSYQGEDTQY
V gene: TRBV5-6; J gene: TRBJ2-1; CDR3 protein: ASSLNPSEQF
V gene: TRBV30; J gene: TRBJ2-3; CDR3 protein: AWRPGQFTDTQY
V gene: TRBV20-1; J gene: TRBJ2-3; CDR3 protein: SASGEGPSGNTDTQY
V gene: TRBV11-1; J gene: TRBJ2-3; CDR3 protein: ASSHPGTFPDTQY
V gene: TRBV19; J gene: TRBJ2-1; CDR3 protein: ASSRSSGLPYNEQF
V gene: TRBV3-1; J gene: TRBJ2-7; CDR3 protein: ASSQEAYSYEQY
V gene: TRBV10-3; J gene: TRBJ1-1; CDR3 protein: AIDLQGAGTEAF
V gene: TRBV28; J gene: TRBJ1-1; CDR3 protein: ASSFTPGQSYTEAF
V gene: TRBV10-1; J gene: TRBJ1-3; CDR3 protein: ASSLSGNGNTIY
V gene: TRBV28; J gene: TRBJ2-7; CDR3 protein: ASRGGLEQY
V gene: TRBV3-1; J gene: TRBJ2-1; CDR3 protein: ASSHMADNYNEQF
V gene: TRBV6-2/TRBV6-3; J gene: TRBJ2-3; CDR3 protein: ASSRGYATSTDTQY
V gene: TRBV7-6; J gene: TRBJ2-2; CDR3 protein: ASSLAPRGNTGELF
V gene: TRBV27; J gene: TRBJ1-2; CDR3 protein: ASSLSIGTNYGYT
V gene: TRBV2; J gene: TRBJ2-1; CDR3 protein: ASSRSGTYNEQF
V gene: TRBV28; J gene: TRBJ1-5; CDR3 protein: ASTTSEGGQPQH
V gene: TRBV6-1; J gene: TRBJ2-1; CDR3 protein: ASSARRDPVYNEQF
V gene: TRBV12-3/TRBV12-4; J gene: TRBJ2-2; CDR3 protein: ASTHSGQGVPGELF
V gene: TRBV5-4; J gene: TRBJ2-1; CDR3 protein: ASSREGSYNEQF
V gene: TRBV11-2; J gene: TRBJ2-5; CDR3 protein: ASSSKQGAWTQY
V gene: TRBV30; J gene: TRBJ1-2; CDR3 protein: AWSGLEDRAYSGYT
V gene: TRBV10-1; J gene: TRBJ1-1; CDR3 protein: ASSKGTGGHTEAF
V gene: TRBV5-1; J gene: TRBJ2-1; CDR3 protein: ASSPADVSYNEQF
V gene: TRBV24-1; J gene: TRBJ2-7; CDR3 protein: ATSDLGQGKQY
V gene: TRBV27; J gene: TRBJ2-1; CDR3 protein: ASSFVGPSNEQF
V gene: TRBV18; J gene: TRBJ2-6; CDR3 protein: ASSQTPPTSGANVLT
V gene: TRBV5-6; J gene: TRBJ2-7; CDR3 protein: ASSLRGAGGPYEQY
V gene: TRBV5-6; J gene: TRBJ2-1; CDR3 protein: ASSLAQEGSEQF
V gene: TRBV13; J gene: TRBJ2-7; CDR3 protein: ASRWTGRPLEQY
V gene: TRBV30; J gene: TRBJ2-1; CDR3 protein: AWSVLSGRVGEQF
V gene: TRBV20-1; J gene: TRBJ2-7; CDR3 protein: SASVAGETYEQY
V gene: TRBV9; J gene: TRBJ2-2; CDR3 protein: ASRDGTSGNTGELF
V gene: TRBV4-1; J gene: TRBJ2-1; CDR3 protein: ASSSSGTVSEQF
V gene: TRBV11-2; J gene: TRBJ1-2; CDR3 protein: ASRGWDRAWGYT
V gene: TRBV19; J gene: TRBJ2-5; CDR3 protein: ASSNRELQETQY
V gene: TRBV6-1; J gene: TRBJ2-7; CDR3 protein: ASIGPLPYEQY
V gene: TRBV11-2; J gene: TRBJ1-4; CDR3 protein: ASSLGSTGYANEKLF